The clone carrying this T cell receptor beta chain was counted between two and nine times. Each person with ophthalmopathy scored at least 3 on the Clinical Activity Score, reached NOSPECS grade 4 or higher, and had been ill under 3 months. This record comes from a study of T cells in Graves' hyperthyroidism and ophthalmopathy. Study-level information: Any treatment followed the collection of peripheral blood at initial diagnosis.

Germline CDR1 LNHDA, CDR2 SQIVND (reference sequence). The V segment lost 4 bases and the J segment 0 bases; nucleotides outside the gene matches: 8. The CDR3 is made up of 18 amino acids. From RNA transcripts, TCR beta CDR3 regions were amplified. The primer set for the first-round RT-PCR of the TCR CDR3 was HTBI. TCRdb reprocessed the multiplex PCR reads via MiXCR and lists one record per CDR3 protein. Of roughly 640,000 distinct CDR3 sequences listed, approximately 15% were seen once; the top ten hold less than 3.5%. The sample comprised blood. The origin of this receptor is a woman between 35 and 50 years old with Graves' ophthalmopathy. The V gene is TRBV19, the J gene TRBJ2-3; 12 bases align to TRBD2. CDR3 in amino acids: CASSRFASGRVSTDTQYF. CDR3 nucleotide sequence: TGTGCCAGTAGTAGGTTCGCTAGCGGGAGGGTTAGCACAGATACGCAGTATTTT.